These 2 T cell receptor beta chains share one sample of origin, sequenced in a study of T cell changes during pregnancy in multiple sclerosis. Libraries were prepared by immunoSEQ multiplex PCR; TCRdb keeps only in-frame clonotypes and omits some of them. This table has tens of thousands of clones, around 93% appearing once. Material: CD4+ T cells from peripheral blood mononuclear cells, obtained after pregnancy. The origin of the receptors is a female donor with multiple sclerosis, enrolled in a pregnancy study.

This chain links TRBV7-9 with TRBJ1-5, with no clear D. CDR3 size: 13 residues. Trimming left V 4 bases short and J 3 bases short, with 7 bases between. Germline V lookup: CDR1 SEHNR, CDR2 FQNEAQ (reference sequence). In DNA form, the CDR3 reads TGTGCCAGCAGCTACAGTCCCAATCAGCCCCAGCATTTT. This sequence encodes CASSYSPNQPQHF.

V gene TRBV14 combines with J gene TRBJ1-1; possibly TRBD1 for D (5 bases). The V and J ends lost 1 base and 4 bases respectively, with 10 bases between them. CDR3 size: 14 residues. Germline CDR1 SGHDN, CDR2 FVKESK. The CDR3 sequence is CASSQVGGFTEAFF. The CDR3 bases are TGTGCCAGCAGCCAAGTCGGGGGATTCACTGAAGCTTTCTTT. The full variable domain, in which reference TRBV14 and TRBJ1-1 provide the parts outside the CDR3, is EAGVTQFPSHSVIEKGQTVTLRCDPISGHDNLYWYRRVMGKEIKFLLHFVKESKQDESGMPNNRFLAERTGGTYSTLKVQPAELEDSGVYFCASSQVGGFTEAFFGQGTRLTVV.